The sequence of this TCR beta chain was determined in a study of T cells in women clearing cervical HPV infection. Study results and caveats: Repertoire richness, not evenness, was significantly elevated in CIN3+ cases versus controls.

A remark on this clone: Its antigen is unknown. The CDR3 goes on 3 residues after the read ends, and that part is filled in from the germline J gene.

There are 14 residues in the CDR3. Germline-derived CDR1 and CDR2 are SEHNR and FQNEAQ (reference sequence). V was trimmed by 3 bases and J by 4 bases, leaving 13 bases between them. Data came from immunoSEQ multiplex PCR; TCRdb stores just in-frame clones and leaves some out. Its listing shows approximately 41,000 clones. V and J are TRBV7-9 and TRBJ2-7; D possibly corresponds to TRBD2 (5 bases). The sequenced material came from blood buffy coat. The sequence was obtained from a woman aged 18-70 years with a cervical HPV16 infection that either progressed to CIN3+ or cleared (not recorded which). CDR3 sequence reads: CASSFLGRGYEQYF. Partial CDR3 DNA: TGTGCCAGCAGCTTTTTAGGTAGAGGGTACGAG. Looking up the rest from reference TRBV7-9 and TRBJ2-7 gives the full variable domain: DTGVSQNPRHKITKRGQNVTFRCDPISEHNRLYWYRQTLGQGPEFLTYFQNEAQLEKSRLLSDRFSAERPKGSFSTLEIQRTEQGDSAMYLCASSFLGRGYEQYFGPGTRLTVT.